This TCR beta chain was observed in a study of beta chain features in type 1 diabetes. In this sample, this clone turned up a few times. The antigen is unknown. CDR3 length: 14 amino acids. Trimming took off 2 bases at V and 6 bases at J, with 12 bases between the two ends. Germline CDR1 and CDR2: SGHTA and FQGNSA. Regarding the study as a whole: The VDJ junctions of type 1 diabetes patients carried fewer insertions and more deletions. TCRB CDR3s from Type 1 diabetes patients were moderately but significantly shorter in all four CD4+ subsets.

Every isolated RNA sample was fully reverse transcribed, so sequencing captured expressed TCRB transcripts. Some clones are missing from TCRdb's copy, which holds only in-frame ones; the method was immunoSEQ multiplex PCR. The table includes about 300,000 clones, about 13% detected once. Sample: naive CD4+ T cells from blood. This sequence originates from a woman under 30 with type 1 diabetes. The rearrangement uses TRBV7-2 and TRBJ2-3, with D unresolved. CDR3 DNA sequence: TGTGCCAGCAGCTTAAGCCTGGTTGAGGATACGCAGTATTTT. Amino acid sequence: CASSLSLVEDTQYF.